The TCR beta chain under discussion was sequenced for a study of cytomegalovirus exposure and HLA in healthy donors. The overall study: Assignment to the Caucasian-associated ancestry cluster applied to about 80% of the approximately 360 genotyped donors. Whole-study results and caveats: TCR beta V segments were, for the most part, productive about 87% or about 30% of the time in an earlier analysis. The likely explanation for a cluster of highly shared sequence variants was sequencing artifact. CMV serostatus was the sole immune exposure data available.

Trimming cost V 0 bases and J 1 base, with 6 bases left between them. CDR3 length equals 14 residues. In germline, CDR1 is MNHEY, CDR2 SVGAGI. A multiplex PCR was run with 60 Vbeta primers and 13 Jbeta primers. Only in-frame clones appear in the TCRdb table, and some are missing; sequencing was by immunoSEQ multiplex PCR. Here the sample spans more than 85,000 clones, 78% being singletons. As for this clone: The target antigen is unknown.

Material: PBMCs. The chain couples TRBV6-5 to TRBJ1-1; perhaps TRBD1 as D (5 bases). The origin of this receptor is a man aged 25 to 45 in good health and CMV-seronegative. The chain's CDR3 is CASSYSDKNTEAFF. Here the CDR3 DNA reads TGTGCCAGCAGTTACTCGGACAAGAACACTGAAGCTTTCTTT.